These 9 T cell receptor beta chains originate from one sample sequenced in a study of Ad26.COV2.S vaccination and SARS-CoV-2 variants. Sample treatment: around 19 received Ad26.COV2.S at low or high dose, single or two shots; 5 received placebo; per-sample allocation not given. Sample collection was performed on day 63 after the first vaccine or placebo injection. The method was immunoSEQ multiplex PCR; TCRdb's version includes in-frame clones alone and lacks a portion of them. The data show hundreds of thousands of clones, around 89% seen once. The starting material was peripheral blood, obtained in a trial of Ad26.COV2.S vaccine versus placebo. These receptors originate from a person between 18 and 60 years old who received the Ad26.COV2.S COVID-19 vaccine or a placebo.

This clone was recorded only once. This chain connects TRBV15 to TRBJ1-1; 9 bases are a match to TRBD1. Per germline, CDR1 LNHNV and CDR2 YYDKDF (reference sequence). The J segment lost 3 bases and the V segment lost 1 base, leaving 3 bases of the junction unmatched. This CDR3 has 15 amino acids. CDR3 bases: TGTGCCACCAGCAGAGGGACAGGGGCCGACACTGAAGCTTTCTTT. This sequence encodes CATSRGTGADTEAFF.

V is TRBV7-9 and J is TRBJ2-2, with 12 bases aligning to TRBD2. The V segment lost 5 bases and the J segment 8 bases; nucleotides outside the gene matches: 6. Germline values: CDR1 SEHNR, CDR2 FQNEAQ (reference sequence). The CDR3 has 15 amino acids. The DNA for the CDR3 is TGTGCCAGCAGCCCCGGGACTAGCGGGCGAGGGGAGCTGTTTTTT. This gives the protein CASSPGTSGRGELFF.

The sample holds one count of this clone. The V and J genes are TRBV3-1 (or the pseudogene TRBV3-2) and TRBJ1-4; D possibly corresponds to TRBD1 (5 bases). Trimming shortened V by 4 bases and J by 0 bases, and 18 bases separated the two germline ends. The CDR3 is 18 residues long. Germline assignment: CDR1 LGHDT and CDR2 YNNKEL (reference sequence). The CDR3 region is CASSPERGRGATNEKLFF. The CDR3 DNA is TGTGCCAGCAGCCCCGAGCGTGGCCGGGGGGCAACTAATGAAAAACTGTTTTTT.

This chain uses TRBV19 with TRBJ1-1, with 8 nucleotides matching TRBD1. From germline, CDR1 is LNHDA and CDR2 SQIVND (reference sequence). V trimming: 5 bases; J trimming: 5 bases; junction bases outside the gene matches: 7. This CDR3 region has 14 residues. The CDR3: CASSQGARYTEAFF. DNA of the CDR3: TGTGCCAGTAGTCAGGGGGCTCGATATACTGAAGCTTTCTTT.

The chain links TRBV5-8 to TRBJ1-5; D might be TRBD1 (5 bases). Germline assignment: CDR1 SGHTS and CDR2 YDEGEE. This CDR3 is built from 13 residues. V lost 4 bases, J lost 5 bases, and 10 bases lay in between. The CDR3 region has the DNA TGTGCCAGCAGCCGGGACCGCGATCAGCCCCAGCATTTT. Its translation is CASSRDRDQPQHF.

This sequence joins TRBV19 and TRBJ2-3, with 9 nucleotides matching TRBD2. The CDR3 has 16 residues. J gave up 4 bases and V 4 bases, and 9 bases lay outside the gene matches. Per the germline V gene, CDR1 is LNHDA and CDR2 is SQIVND (reference sequence). CDR3 amino acids: CASSRPGLALADTQYF. The CDR3 coding sequence is TGTGCCAGTAGTAGGCCCGGACTAGCGCTCGCAGATACGCAGTATTTT.

V and J are TRBV5-5 and TRBJ1-6; D gene uncertain. Germline loops: CDR1 SGHKS, CDR2 YYEKEE (reference sequence). The CDR3 spans 15 residues. With 4 bases removed from V and 11 bases from J, the gap between germline ends came to 19 bases. CDR3 amino acids: CASSRGYGVGAPLHF. In nucleotides, the CDR3 is TGTGCCAGCAGCCGAGGGTACGGGGTTGGGGCACCCCTCCACTTT. Together with reference TRBV5-5 and TRBJ1-6, the CDR3 gives the full variable domain: DAGVTQSPTHLIKTRGQQVTLRCSPISGHKSVSWYQQVLGQGPQFIFQYYEKEERGRGNFPDRFSARQFPNYSSELNVNALLLGDSALYLCASSRGYGVGAPLHFGNGTRLTVT.

This sequence joins TRBV30 and TRBJ2-5; D is unclear. This CDR3 region has 11 residues. CDR1 is GTSNPN, CDR2 SVGIG, per germline (reference sequence). The V end lost 0 bases, the J end lost 8 bases, and 7 bases lay between the germline ends. The CDR3 region has the DNA TGTGCCTGGAGTGTACCACGTACCCAGTACTTC. This sequence encodes CAWSVPRTQYF.

The rearrangement links TRBV5-1 to TRBJ2-2; D perhaps matches TRBD2 (5 bases). Trimming removed 3 bases from V and 6 bases from J, with 6 bases in between. Germline V CDR1 and CDR2: SGHRS, YFSETQ. There are 12 residues in the CDR3. The CDR3 here is CASSWEPGELFF. CDR3 nucleotide sequence: TGCGCCAGCAGCTGGGAGCCCGGGGAGCTGTTTTTT.